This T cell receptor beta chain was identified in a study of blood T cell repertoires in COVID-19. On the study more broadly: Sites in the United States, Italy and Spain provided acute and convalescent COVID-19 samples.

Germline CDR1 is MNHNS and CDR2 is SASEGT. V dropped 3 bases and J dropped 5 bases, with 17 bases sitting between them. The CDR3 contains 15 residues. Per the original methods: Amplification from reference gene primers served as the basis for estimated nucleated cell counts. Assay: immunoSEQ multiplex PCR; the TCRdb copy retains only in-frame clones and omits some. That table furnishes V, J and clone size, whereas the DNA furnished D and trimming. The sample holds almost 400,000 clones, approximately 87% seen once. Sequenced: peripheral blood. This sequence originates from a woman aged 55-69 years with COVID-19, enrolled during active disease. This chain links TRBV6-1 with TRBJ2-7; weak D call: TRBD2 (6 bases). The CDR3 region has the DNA TGTGCCAGCAGTGACCTTTTTGGGGGGTTCCACGAGCAGTACTTC. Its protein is CASSDLFGGFHEQYF.